This paragraph reports one TCR beta chain. The source of the sample is a study of blood T cell repertoires in COVID-19. This table comes from immunoSEQ multiplex PCR, and its TCRdb copy is limited to in-frame clones, with some not included. The repertoire has 200,000 to 250,000 clones, 88% of them found once; the top ten carry about 2.5%. Deletions cut 3 bases from V and 2 bases from J, with 4 bases between. Germline-derived CDR1 and CDR2 are LNHDA and SQIVND (reference sequence). This CDR3 spans 12 amino acids. The sequence was collected from a woman aged 55-75 years with acute or convalescent COVID-19. Source material: peripheral blood. The chain employs TRBV19 and TRBJ2-5, with D uncertain. The CDR3 is CASSMRQETQYF. The CDR3 DNA is TGTGCCAGTAGTATGAGGCAAGAGACCCAGTACTTC. Combining the CDR3 with reference TRBV19 and TRBJ2-5 gives the whole variable domain DGGITQSPKYLFRKEGQNVTLSCEQNLNHDAMYWYRQDPGQGLRLIYYSQIVNDFQKGDIAEGYSVSREKKESFPLTVTSAQKNPTAFYLCASSMRQETQYFGPGTRLLVL.